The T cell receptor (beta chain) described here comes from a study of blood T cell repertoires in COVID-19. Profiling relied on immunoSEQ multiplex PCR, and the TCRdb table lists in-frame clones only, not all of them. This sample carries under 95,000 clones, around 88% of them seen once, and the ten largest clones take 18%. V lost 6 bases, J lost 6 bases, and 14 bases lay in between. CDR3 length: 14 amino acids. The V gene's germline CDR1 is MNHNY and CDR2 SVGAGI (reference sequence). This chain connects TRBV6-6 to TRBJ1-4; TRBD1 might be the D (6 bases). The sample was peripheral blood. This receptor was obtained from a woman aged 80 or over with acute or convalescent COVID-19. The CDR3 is CASSSTGLDEKLFF. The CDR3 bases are TGTGCCAGCAGCTCAACAGGGTTGGATGAAAAACTGTTTTTT.